This T cell receptor (beta chain) was sequenced in a study of blood T cells in healthy people across ages. Whole-study context: There was about one barcoded beta molecule captured by template switching per two T cells.

Of note for this clonotype: The junction does not match germline at one end; this may be a read error.

It was with a sample-barcoded 5' primer and a J-beta primer mix that a second PCR of about 6 to 12 cycles was run. Each cDNA molecule, via a template-switch adaptor with 12 random nucleotides, was tagged. Every sample returned 2.5 million or more CDR3-containing paired-end reads. TCRdb reanalysed the 5' RACE reads using MiXCR and keeps one entry per CDR3 protein. The sample holds hundreds of thousands of distinct CDR3 sequences, roughly 47% seen once. Sequencing was done on a sample of blood. The origin of this receptor is a woman aged 60 to 75 in good health.

The CDR3 nucleotides read TGCGCCAGCTCACCATACAAACTCGGGACAGGGAGTGCCTACGAGCAGTACTTC. It encodes CASSPYKLGTGSAYEQYF. This chain connects TRBV18 to TRBJ2-7, with TRBD1 matching over 9 bases. The length of the CDR3 is 18 residues. Germline V lookup: CDR1 KGHSH, CDR2 LQKENI.